Below are 13 T cell receptor beta chains sequenced from a single sample in a study of T cells in Graves' hyperthyroidism and ophthalmopathy. RNA transcripts were the template for amplifying TCR beta CDR3 regions. HTBI primers were used for first-round RT-PCR of the TCR CDR3. TCRdb independently ran MiXCR on the multiplex PCR reads; one entry per CDR3 protein. The repertoire consists of some 420,000 distinct CDR3 sequences, with roughly 15% occurring once and the leading ten covering approximately 5.8%. The sequencing input was blood. These receptors all come from a woman aged 18-35 years with Graves' hyperthyroidism.

There are many counts of this clonotype. The genes are TRBV20-1 and TRBJ1-1, with D hard to call. V was pared by 4 bases and J by 0 bases, with 6 bases between. Looked up from germline, CDR1 is DFQATT and CDR2 is SNEGSKA (reference sequence). CDR3 length equals 12 residues. Here the CDR3 reads CSATTLNTEAFF. CDR3 DNA: TGCAGTGCTACGACCCTGAACACTGAAGCTTTCTTT.

This sequence joins TRBV4-1 and TRBJ2-3; no firm D call. The CDR3 sequence is 15 residues long. Germline CDR1 is MGHRA and CDR2 is YSYEKL. V was cut by 0 bases and J by 4 bases, with 11 bases left in between. The CDR3 reads CASSQERTPADTQYF. Written as DNA, the CDR3 is TGCGCCAGCAGCCAAGAAAGAACACCAGCAGATACGCAGTATTTT.

The table lists this clonotype with many counts. This chain joins TRBV6-4 and TRBJ2-7; no clear D. Trimming removed 5 bases at V and 3 bases at J, with 14 bases between. The CDR3 has 14 residues. Germline V gene lookup returns CDR1 MRHNA and CDR2 SNTAGT. CDR3 sequence (DNA): TGTGCCAGCAGTTCCCCGGACCCTTACTACGAGCAGTACTTC. Encoded protein: CASSSPDPYYEQYF.

There are many counts of this clonotype. J is TRBJ2-7 and V is TRBV6-2 or TRBV6-3; TRBD2 matches 15 bases. J lost 6 bases, V lost 0 bases, and 0 bases had no gene match. The CDR3 covers 15 residues. Looked up from germline, CDR1 is MNHEY and CDR2 is SVGEGT. The CDR3 region has the DNA TGTGCCAGCAGTTACTCGGGACTAGCGGGAGGCGAGCAGTACTTC. Residues: CASSYSGLAGGEQYF.

This clonotype was observed many times. This sequence joins TRBV5-1 and TRBJ1-4, with TRBD1 as a possible D gene (5 bases). The V end lost 0 bases, the J end lost 4 bases, and 10 bases lay between the germline ends. Germline-derived CDR1 and CDR2 are SGHRS and YFSETQ. The CDR3 totals 15 residues. The CDR3 is CASSLDGTGNEKLFF. Written as DNA, the CDR3 is TGCGCCAGCAGCTTGGACGGGACCGGTAATGAAAAACTGTTTTTT.

This sequence joins TRBV30 and TRBJ2-2; possibly TRBD1 for D (6 bases). This CDR3 spans 13 amino acids. Trimming stripped 7 bases from V and 2 bases from J, with 11 bases between. In germline, CDR1 is GTSNPN, CDR2 SVGIG (reference sequence). This CDR3 reads CASQGHNTGELFF. The CDR3 bases are TGTGCCTCGCAGGGACATAACACCGGGGAGCTGTTTTTT.

This clonotype was detected ten times or more. The V and J genes are TRBV2 and TRBJ2-3; 10 nucleotides align to TRBD2. The CDR3 is 14 amino acids. Germline values: CDR1 SNHLY, CDR2 FYNNEI. V trimming: 6 bases; J trimming: 6 bases; junction bases outside the gene matches: 6. CDR3 protein: CASRLAGGGDTQYF. The CDR3 DNA follows: TGTGCCAGCAGGTTAGCGGGAGGTGGCGATACGCAGTATTTT.

This clonotype was counted ten times or more. CDR3 sequence reads: CASSSLPGAGRDYIQYF. Here the CDR3 DNA reads TGTGCCAGCAGTTCCCTTCCCGGGGCAGGGAGAGATTACATTCAGTACTTC. The rearrangement joins TRBV27 to TRBJ2-4; D is possibly TRBD1 or TRBD2 (5 bases each). The germline V gene encodes CDR1 MNHEY and CDR2 SMNVEV (reference sequence). The CDR3 extends over 17 amino acids. Trimming cost V 4 bases and J 8 bases, with 24 bases left between them.

The rearrangement links TRBV3-1 to TRBJ2-1; TRBD2 aligns across 8 bases. The J segment lost 1 base and the V segment lost 5 bases, leaving 4 bases of the junction unmatched. Germline V lookup: CDR1 LGHDT, CDR2 YNNKEL (reference sequence). The CDR3 length is 15 residues. CDR3 bases: TGTGCCAGCAGCATGCGGGAGGCATCCTACAATGAGCAGTTCTTC. This encodes CASSMREASYNEQFF.

This clonotype was recorded at least ten times. This sequence joins TRBV5-1 and TRBJ2-7; possible D gene TRBD2, 5 bases. CDR1 SGHRS and CDR2 YFSETQ come from the germline V gene. Trimming pared 4 bases from V and 0 bases from J, leaving 17 bases between. The CDR3 contains 16 residues. In nucleotides, the CDR3 is TGCGCCAGCAGCCTGGAATTAGAGGGAATCTCCTACGAGCAGTACTTC. Residues: CASSLELEGISYEQYF.

The CDR3 spells CASSSGLAGSDEQFF. The CDR3 DNA is TGTGCCAGCAGTTCCGGACTAGCGGGATCGGATGAGCAGTTCTTC. This chain links TRBV6-2 or TRBV6-3 with TRBJ2-1; TRBD2 agrees at 12 bases. The junction had 6 bases not matched to a gene; V was cut back by 4 bases and J by 8 bases. Germline CDR1 MNHEY, CDR2 SVGEGT. The length of the CDR3 is 15 residues.

The chain joins TRBV19 to TRBJ2-7; 7 positions match TRBD1. V lost 7 bases and J lost 5; bases outside the gene matches: 11. The CDR3 spans 14 residues. From germline, CDR1 is LNHDA and CDR2 SQIVND (reference sequence). The CDR3 DNA is TGTGCCAGTACAACCTTAGACAGGGCCAACGAGCAGTACTTC. The encoded protein is CASTTLDRANEQYF.

In this sample, this clonotype turned up a few times. A much larger clone lies a single base off, so this may be a read error. The chain combines TRBV7-9 with TRBJ1-1, with D possibly being TRBD1 (5 bases). Germline CDR1 SEHNR, CDR2 FQNEAQ (reference sequence). The CDR3 sequence is 14 residues long. For the CDR3, the DNA is TGTGCCAGCAGCCTCGGGCCGGCGGACACTGAAGCTCTCTTT. Encoded protein: CASSLGPADTEALF.